Below, 23 T cell receptor beta chains from the same sample are listed, as sequenced in a study of blood T cell repertoires in COVID-19. Assay used: immunoSEQ multiplex PCR; TCRdb lists only in-frame clones, some missing. The table includes approximately 210,000 clones, more than 65% detected once. Sequenced sample: peripheral blood. Receptors were obtained from an elderly woman with acute or convalescent COVID-19.

The rearrangement joins TRBV7-2 to TRBJ2-5; 10 bases line up with TRBD2. The CDR3 runs to 18 residues. The V gene end was trimmed by 0 bases and the J gene end by 2 bases; junction bases not matched to a gene: 9. The germline V gene has CDR1 SGHTA and CDR2 FQGNSA. This CDR3 is CASSLAKSSGGQQETQYF. Written as DNA, the CDR3 is TGTGCCAGCAGCTTAGCGAAGTCTAGCGGGGGCCAACAAGAGACCCAGTACTTC.

The count of this clone is one. V usage is TRBV27 and J usage is TRBJ2-7, with D perhaps matching TRBD1 (6 bases). Germline CDR1 is MNHEY and CDR2 is SMNVEV (reference sequence). Between the trimmed V and J ends, which lost 4 bases and 2 bases, there was a span of 18 bases. The CDR3 runs 16 residues. CDR3 sequence reads: CASSSRQEAIPYEQYF. Here the CDR3 DNA reads TGTGCCAGCAGTTCGCGACAGGAGGCAATCCCCTACGAGCAGTACTTC.

V is TRBV4-1 and J is TRBJ1-1, with 7 bases identical to TRBD1. V shed 0 bases, J shed 0 bases, and the junction held 4 bases outside the gene matches. CDR3 length: 16 residues. CDR1 is MGHRA and CDR2 is YSYEKL in the germline V gene. DNA of the CDR3: TGCGCCAGCAGCCAAGATATTACAGGGGTGAACACTGAAGCTTTCTTT. Protein product: CASSQDITGVNTEAFF.

The chain is built from TRBV29-1 and TRBJ1-2, with 8 bases lining up with TRBD1. This CDR3 has 13 amino acids. V lost 6 bases and J lost 2; bases outside the gene matches: 5. Germline CDR1 is SQVTM and CDR2 is ANQGSEA. The CDR3 region is CSVKPGGNYGYTF. CDR3 sequence (DNA): TGCAGCGTCAAACCAGGGGGCAACTATGGCTACACCTTC.

The CDR3 bases are TGTGCCAGCAGTATCAATCAGTTAGCCAAAAACATTCAGTACTTC. Its translation: CASSINQLAKNIQYF. The chain recombines TRBV27 with TRBJ2-4; D remains unclear. The V gene lost 5 bases and the J gene lost 0 bases, with 11 bases spanning the gap. This CDR3 has 15 amino acids. Germline-derived CDR1 and CDR2 are MNHEY and SMNVEV (reference sequence).

There are a few counts of this clone. This CDR3 is CASSLEASGGMRDTQYF. In DNA, the CDR3 is TGTGCCAGCAGCTTAGAAGCTAGCGGGGGTATGAGGGATACGCAGTATTTT. The V gene is TRBV5-4, the J gene TRBJ2-3; 10 nucleotides match TRBD2. V trimming: 2 bases; J trimming: 6 bases; junction bases outside the gene matches: 12. From germline, CDR1 is SGHNT and CDR2 YYREEE (reference sequence). The CDR3 runs 17 residues.

The chain couples TRBV5-1 to TRBJ1-1; unclear D gene. The CDR3 has 15 amino acids. Germline CDR1 SGHRS, CDR2 YFSETQ. V was clipped by 5 bases and J by 5 bases, with 19 bases between them. The CDR3 protein is CASRRTDGRRTEAFF. The CDR3 nucleotides read TGCGCCAGCAGAAGAACCGACGGGAGGCGAACTGAAGCTTTCTTT.

The V and J genes are TRBV7-6 and TRBJ2-3; weak D call: TRBD1 (5 bases). The CDR3 is 14 residues long. Germline CDR1 SGHVS, CDR2 FNYEAQ. The germline V and J ends were trimmed by 5 bases and 2 bases, with 11 bases remaining between them. The CDR3 reads CASSPQGLTDTQYF. The CDR3 region has the DNA TGTGCCAGCAGCCCCCAGGGCCTCACAGATACGCAGTATTTT.

V gene TRBV7-2 combines with J gene TRBJ2-5, with D maybe TRBD1 (6 bases). The germline V and J ends were trimmed by 5 bases and 2 bases, with 9 bases remaining between them. The CDR3 sequence is 13 residues long. CDR1 and CDR2 (germline): SGHTA, FQGNSA. The CDR3 is CASSRGQQETQYF. The CDR3, as DNA: TGTGCCAGCAGCCGAGGACAGCAAGAGACCCAGTACTTC.

This chain connects TRBV4-3 to TRBJ1-6, with D unclear. Trimming left V 0 bases short and J 6 bases short, with 15 bases between. This CDR3 has 17 amino acids. From germline, CDR1 is LGHNA and CDR2 YSLEER. CDR3 in DNA: TGCGCCAGCAGCCAAGACCAAATCCAACCCAGTAATTCACCCCTCCACTTT. Its protein product is CASSQDQIQPSNSPLHF.

This clone was detected a few times. The CDR3 DNA follows: TGTGCCAGCAGTGACGCGACAGGGGGCGCCGAGGGAAATGAAAAACTGTTTTTT. It encodes CASSDATGGAEGNEKLFF. The genes are TRBV6-1 and TRBJ1-4; TRBD1 agrees at 10 bases. Trimming removed 3 bases from V and 5 bases from J; junction bases left unmatched: 12. CDR3 length: 18 amino acids. In germline, CDR1 is MNHNS, CDR2 SASEGT.

The chain joins TRBV6-5 to TRBJ2-7; D may be TRBD2 (5 bases). The CDR3 is 15 amino acids. The V and J ends lost 3 bases and 1 base respectively, with 13 bases between them. Germline loops: CDR1 MNHEY, CDR2 SVGAGI. DNA of the CDR3: TGTGCCAGCAGTTATGGGTGGGAGCGGTCCTACGAGCAGTACTTC. The encoded protein is CASSYGWERSYEQYF.

The chain is built from TRBV7-3 and TRBJ2-1; D gene uncertain. This CDR3 spans 14 amino acids. Germline V gives CDR1 SGHTA, CDR2 FQGTGA. Trimming took 4 bases from V and 9 from J, leaving 16 bases between them. The CDR3 DNA reads as TGTGCCAGCAGCTCGTACAATTTAGCAACTGAGCAGTTCTTC. Amino acid sequence: CASSSYNLATEQFF.

The J gene is TRBJ2-2, the V gene TRBV19; TRBD2 matches 7 bases. The germline gives CDR1 LNHDA, CDR2 SQIVND (reference sequence). Unmatched junction bases numbered 10, after V lost 4 bases and J lost 5 bases. The CDR3 runs 16 residues. The CDR3 reads CASSTTRGDQTGELFF. CDR3 in DNA: TGTGCCAGTAGTACAACCCGGGGGGATCAAACCGGGGAGCTGTTTTTT.

The chain joins TRBV10-1 to TRBJ1-2; D remains ambiguous. The V and J ends lost 6 bases and 14 bases respectively, with 37 bases between them. The germline gives CDR1 WNHNN, CDR2 SYGVQD (reference sequence). This CDR3 has 18 residues. The CDR3 is CASSLHTSRAGPTMARTF. CDR3 nucleotide sequence: TGCGCCAGCAGCTTACACACATCGAGGGCAGGCCCCACTATGGCTAGGACCTTC.

The chain is built from TRBV3-1 (or the pseudogene TRBV3-2) and TRBJ1-2; D might be TRBD1 (5 bases). Germline loops: CDR1 LGHDT, CDR2 YNNKEL (reference sequence). The CDR3 covers 15 residues. V was cut by 0 bases and J by 5 bases, with 13 bases left in between. CDR3 nucleotide sequence: TGTGCCAGCAGCCAAGATCTTGCGGGGCTTTATGGCTACACCTTC. Protein: CASSQDLAGLYGYTF.

The chain couples TRBV5-1 to TRBJ2-2; D ambiguous. Germline V gives CDR1 SGHRS, CDR2 YFSETQ. The CDR3 runs to 14 residues. Trimming took 0 bases from V and 2 from J, leaving 5 bases between them. CDR3 sequence reads: CASSLDSNTGELFF. The CDR3 DNA reads as TGCGCCAGCAGCTTGGACAGCAACACCGGGGAGCTGTTTTTT. The full variable domain, its missing parts supplied by reference TRBV5-1 and TRBJ2-2, is KAGVTQTPRYLIKTRGQQVTLSCSPISGHRSVSWYQQTPGQGLQFLFEYFSETQRNKGNFPGRFSGRQFSNSRSEMNVSTLELGDSALYLCASSLDSNTGELFFGEGSRLTVL.

The chain links TRBV6-5 to TRBJ1-5; perhaps TRBD1 as D (6 bases). Germline lookup yields CDR1 MNHEY and CDR2 SVGAGI. V shed 7 bases and J shed 3 bases, with 16 bases lying between them. The CDR3 is made up of 15 amino acids. The CDR3 DNA reads as TGTGCCAGCAATTTCGACGGGGGGCCCAATCAGCCCCAGCATTTT. This gives the protein CASNFDGGPNQPQHF.

As regards this clone: Distinct nucleotide sequences in the sample also encode this CDR3. The chain uses TRBV7-3 and TRBJ1-1, with 11 bases aligning to TRBD1. The CDR3 covers 14 residues. Germline CDR1 is SGHTA and CDR2 is FQGTGA. V trimming: 5 bases; J trimming: 5 bases; junction bases outside the gene matches: 4. CDR3 loop: CASSPGTGGTEAFF. DNA of the CDR3: TGTGCCAGCAGCCCCGGGACAGGGGGTACTGAAGCTTTCTTT.

The chain combines TRBV3-1 (or the pseudogene TRBV3-2) with TRBJ2-7; 13 nucleotides line up with TRBD2. Trimming took 5 bases from V and 7 from J; bases not matched to a gene: 5. Germline CDR1 LGHDT, CDR2 YNNKEL (reference sequence). This CDR3 has 14 amino acids. As DNA, the CDR3 is TGTGCCAGCAGCTATACTAGCGGGGGGGAAGAGCAGTACTTC. It translates to CASSYTSGGEEQYF.

The genes are TRBV27 and TRBJ1-4; D unclear. The V and J ends lost 0 bases and 10 bases respectively, with 9 bases between them. The CDR3 is made up of 13 amino acids. The germline gives CDR1 MNHEY, CDR2 SMNVEV (reference sequence). For the CDR3, the DNA is TGTGCCAGCAGTTTATCGGGCAGGCGAAAACTGTTTTTT. Its translation: CASSLSGRRKLFF.

The chain joins TRBV4-3 to TRBJ1-4; D is unclear. V lost 1 base, J lost 0 bases, and 12 bases lay in between. The CDR3 consists of 17 residues. From germline, CDR1 is LGHNA and CDR2 YSLEER. In DNA, the CDR3 is TGCGCCAGCAGCCAAGGGCAGAGACTCGCAACTAATGAAAAACTGTTTTTT. This codes for CASSQGQRLATNEKLFF.

The CDR3 is CSVQQGARTEAFF. CDR3 DNA: TGCAGCGTTCAACAGGGGGCGCGCACTGAAGCTTTCTTT. The chain has TRBV29-1 and TRBJ1-1; 9 nucleotides match TRBD1. Germline CDR1 is SQVTM and CDR2 is ANQGSEA. Trimming cost V 5 bases and J 4 bases; bases outside gene matches: 5. The CDR3 is 13 residues long.